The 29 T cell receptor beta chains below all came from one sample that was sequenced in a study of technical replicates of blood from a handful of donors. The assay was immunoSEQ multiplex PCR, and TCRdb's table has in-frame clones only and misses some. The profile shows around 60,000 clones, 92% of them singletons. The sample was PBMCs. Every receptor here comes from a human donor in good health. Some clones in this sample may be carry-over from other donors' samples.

In DNA, the CDR3 is TGCAGCGTTGAAGGGGACTGGCGGGAGACCCAGTACTTC. As protein: CSVEGDWRETQYF. The V call is TRBV29-1, the J call TRBJ2-5; D possibly corresponds to TRBD2 (6 bases). Germline V gives CDR1 SQVTM, CDR2 ANQGSEA. This CDR3 comprises 13 residues. V lost 1 base and J 5 bases, leaving 11 bases between the germline ends.

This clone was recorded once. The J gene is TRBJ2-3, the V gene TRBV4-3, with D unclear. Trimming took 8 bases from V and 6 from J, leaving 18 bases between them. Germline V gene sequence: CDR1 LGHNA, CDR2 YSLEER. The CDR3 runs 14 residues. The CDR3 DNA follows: TGCGCCAGCCCAACGACTGGCCCGACGGATACGCAGTATTTT. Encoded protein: CASPTTGPTDTQYF.

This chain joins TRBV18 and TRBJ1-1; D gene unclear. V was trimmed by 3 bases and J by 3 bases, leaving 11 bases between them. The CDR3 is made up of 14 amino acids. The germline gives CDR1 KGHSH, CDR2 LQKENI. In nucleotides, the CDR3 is TGTGCCAGCTCACCTTTCGGCGGGGACACTGAAGCTTTCTTT. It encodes CASSPFGGDTEAFF.

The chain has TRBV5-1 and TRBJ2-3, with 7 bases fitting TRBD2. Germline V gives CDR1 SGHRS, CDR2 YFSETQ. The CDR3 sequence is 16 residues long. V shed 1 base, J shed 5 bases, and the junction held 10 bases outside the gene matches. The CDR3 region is CASSLKRGEVQDTQYF. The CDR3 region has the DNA TGCGCCAGCAGCTTGAAACGGGGGGAAGTTCAAGATACGCAGTATTTT. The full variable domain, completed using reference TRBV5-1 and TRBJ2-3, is KAGVTQTPRYLIKTRGQQVTLSCSPISGHRSVSWYQQTPGQGLQFLFEYFSETQRNKGNFPGRFSGRQFSNSRSEMNVSTLELGDSALYLCASSLKRGEVQDTQYFGPGTRLTVL.

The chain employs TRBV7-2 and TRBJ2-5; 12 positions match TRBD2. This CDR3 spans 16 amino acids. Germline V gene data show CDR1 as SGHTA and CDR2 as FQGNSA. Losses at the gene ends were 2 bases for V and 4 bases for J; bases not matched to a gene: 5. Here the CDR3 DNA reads TGTGCCAGCAGCTTAAGACTAGCGGGAGTACGAGAGACCCAGTACTTC. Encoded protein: CASSLRLAGVRETQYF.

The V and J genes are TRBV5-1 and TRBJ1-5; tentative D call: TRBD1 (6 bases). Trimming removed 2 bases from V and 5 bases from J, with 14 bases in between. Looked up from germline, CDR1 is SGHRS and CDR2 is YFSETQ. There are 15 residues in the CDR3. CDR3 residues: CASSLQGLRDQPQHF. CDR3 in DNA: TGCGCCAGCAGCTTACAGGGTCTTCGAGATCAGCCCCAGCATTTT. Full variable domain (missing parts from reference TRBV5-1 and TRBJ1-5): KAGVTQTPRYLIKTRGQQVTLSCSPISGHRSVSWYQQTPGQGLQFLFEYFSETQRNKGNFPGRFSGRQFSNSRSEMNVSTLELGDSALYLCASSLQGLRDQPQHFGDGTRLSIL.

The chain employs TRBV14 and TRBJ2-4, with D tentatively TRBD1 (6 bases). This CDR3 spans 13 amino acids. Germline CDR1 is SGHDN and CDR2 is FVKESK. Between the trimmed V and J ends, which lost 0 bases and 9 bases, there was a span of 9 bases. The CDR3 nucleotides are TGTGCCAGCAGCCAAGATAACAGGGCCATTCAGTACTTC. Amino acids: CASSQDNRAIQYF. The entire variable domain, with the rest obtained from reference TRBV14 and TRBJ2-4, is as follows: EAGVTQFPSHSVIEKGQTVTLRCDPISGHDNLYWYRRVMGKEIKFLLHFVKESKQDESGMPNNRFLAERTGGTYSTLKVQPAELEDSGVYFCASSQDNRAIQYFGAGTRLSVL.

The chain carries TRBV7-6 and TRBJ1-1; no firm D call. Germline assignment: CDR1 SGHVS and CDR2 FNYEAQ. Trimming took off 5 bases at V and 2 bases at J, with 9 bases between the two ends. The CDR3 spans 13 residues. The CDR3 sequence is CASSIQENTEAFF. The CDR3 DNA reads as TGTGCCAGCAGCATACAAGAAAACACTGAAGCTTTCTTT.

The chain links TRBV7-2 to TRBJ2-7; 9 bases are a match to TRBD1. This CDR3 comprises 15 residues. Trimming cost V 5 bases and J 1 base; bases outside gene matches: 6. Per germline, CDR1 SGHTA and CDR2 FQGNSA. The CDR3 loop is CASSRGGTGSYEQYF. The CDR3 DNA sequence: TGTGCCAGCAGCCGAGGTGGGACAGGGTCCTACGAGCAGTACTTC.

CDR3 in amino acids: CASSSTSGRAYEQYF. In nucleotides, the CDR3 is TGTGCCAGCAGCTCCACTAGCGGGAGGGCCTACGAGCAGTACTTC. The V gene is TRBV5-4, the J gene TRBJ2-7; 13 bases are a match to TRBD2. With V trimmed by 3 bases and J by 2 bases, 2 bases remained unmatched. The CDR3 has 15 residues. Germline V CDR1 and CDR2: SGHNT, YYREEE (reference sequence).

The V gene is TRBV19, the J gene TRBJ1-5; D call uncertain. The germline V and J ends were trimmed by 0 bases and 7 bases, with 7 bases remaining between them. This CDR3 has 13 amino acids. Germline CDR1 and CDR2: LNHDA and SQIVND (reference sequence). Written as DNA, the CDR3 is TGTGCCAGTAGTATAGATCTATCCCAGCCCCAGCATTTT. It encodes CASSIDLSQPQHF.

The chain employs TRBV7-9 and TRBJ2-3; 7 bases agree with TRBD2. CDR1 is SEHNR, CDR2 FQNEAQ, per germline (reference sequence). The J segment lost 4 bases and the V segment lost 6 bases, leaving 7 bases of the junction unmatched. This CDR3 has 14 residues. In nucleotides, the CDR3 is TGTGCCAGCAGACGCGGGGGAGGGTCAGATACGCAGTATTTT. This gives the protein CASRRGGGSDTQYF.

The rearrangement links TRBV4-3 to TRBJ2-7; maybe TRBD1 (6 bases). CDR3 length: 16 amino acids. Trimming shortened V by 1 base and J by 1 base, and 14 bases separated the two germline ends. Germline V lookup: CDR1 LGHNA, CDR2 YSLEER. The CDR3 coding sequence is TGCGCCAGCAGCCAAGGGCCCGGGACAATGTCCTACGAGCAGTACTTC. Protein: CASSQGPGTMSYEQYF.

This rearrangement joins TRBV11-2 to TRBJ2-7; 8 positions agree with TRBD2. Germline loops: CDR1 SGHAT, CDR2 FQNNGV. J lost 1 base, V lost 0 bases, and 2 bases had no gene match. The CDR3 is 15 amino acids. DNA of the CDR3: TGTGCCAGCAGCTTAGAATCTAGCGGGTCCTACGAGCAGTACTTC. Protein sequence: CASSLESSGSYEQYF.

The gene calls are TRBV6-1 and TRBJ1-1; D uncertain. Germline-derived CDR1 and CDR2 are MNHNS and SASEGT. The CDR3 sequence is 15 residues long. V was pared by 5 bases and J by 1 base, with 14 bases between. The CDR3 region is CASSPRRGSNTEAFF. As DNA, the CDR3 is TGTGCCAGCAGTCCCCGCCGCGGGTCGAACACTGAAGCTTTCTTT.

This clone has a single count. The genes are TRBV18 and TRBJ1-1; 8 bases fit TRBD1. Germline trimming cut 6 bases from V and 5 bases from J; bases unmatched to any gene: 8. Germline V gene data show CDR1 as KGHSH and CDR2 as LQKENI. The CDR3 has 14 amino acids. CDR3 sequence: CASSGDRGGTEAFF. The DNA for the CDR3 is TGTGCCAGCTCGGGCGACAGGGGCGGGACTGAAGCTTTCTTT.

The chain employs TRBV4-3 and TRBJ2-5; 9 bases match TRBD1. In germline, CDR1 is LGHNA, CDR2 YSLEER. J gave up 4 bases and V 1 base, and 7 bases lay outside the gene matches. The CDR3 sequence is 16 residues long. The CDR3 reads CASSQGRRTGVETQYF. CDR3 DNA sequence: TGCGCCAGCAGCCAAGGTCGTAGGACAGGGGTAGAGACCCAGTACTTC.

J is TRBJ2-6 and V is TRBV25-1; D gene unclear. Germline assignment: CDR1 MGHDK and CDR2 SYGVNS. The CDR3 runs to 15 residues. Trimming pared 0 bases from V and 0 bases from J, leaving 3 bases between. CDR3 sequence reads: CASSEYYSGANVLTF. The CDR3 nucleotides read TGTGCCAGCAGTGAATATTACTCTGGGGCCAACGTCCTGACTTTC.

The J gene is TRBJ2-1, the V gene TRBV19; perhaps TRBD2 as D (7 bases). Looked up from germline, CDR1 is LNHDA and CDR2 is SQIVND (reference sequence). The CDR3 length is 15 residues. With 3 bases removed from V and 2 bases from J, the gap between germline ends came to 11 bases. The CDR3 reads CASSIRGATYNEQFF. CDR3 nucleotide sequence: TGTGCCAGTAGTATCCGGGGGGCTACCTACAATGAGCAGTTCTTC.

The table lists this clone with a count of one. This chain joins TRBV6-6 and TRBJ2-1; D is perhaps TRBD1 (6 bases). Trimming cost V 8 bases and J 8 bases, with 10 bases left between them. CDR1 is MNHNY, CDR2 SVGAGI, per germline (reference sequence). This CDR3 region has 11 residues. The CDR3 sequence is CASARGDEQFF. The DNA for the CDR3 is TGTGCCAGCGCCAGGGGCGATGAGCAGTTCTTC.

The CDR3 sequence is CASSFGARGATTQYF. In DNA, the CDR3 is TGTGCCAGCAGCTTCGGGGCGCGGGGGGCAACGACGCAGTATTTT. This sequence joins TRBV7-3 and TRBJ2-3; 8 bases fit TRBD2. With V trimmed by 3 bases and J by 9 bases, 11 bases remained unmatched. Germline assignment: CDR1 SGHTA and CDR2 FQGTGA. CDR3 length: 15 amino acids.

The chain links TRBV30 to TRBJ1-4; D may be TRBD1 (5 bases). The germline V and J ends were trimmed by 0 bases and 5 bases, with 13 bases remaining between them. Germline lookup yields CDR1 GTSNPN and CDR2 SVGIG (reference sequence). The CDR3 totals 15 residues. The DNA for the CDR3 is TGTGCCTGGAGTGTACAGCAGGGAACGAATGAAAAACTGTTTTTT. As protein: CAWSVQQGTNEKLFF.

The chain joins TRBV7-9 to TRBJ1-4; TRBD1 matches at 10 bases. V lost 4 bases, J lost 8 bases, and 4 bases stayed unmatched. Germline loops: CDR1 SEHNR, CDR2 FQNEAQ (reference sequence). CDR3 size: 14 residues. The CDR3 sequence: CASSSGQGSEKLFF. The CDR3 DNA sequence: TGTGCCAGCAGCTCGGGACAGGGGTCCGAAAAACTGTTTTTT.

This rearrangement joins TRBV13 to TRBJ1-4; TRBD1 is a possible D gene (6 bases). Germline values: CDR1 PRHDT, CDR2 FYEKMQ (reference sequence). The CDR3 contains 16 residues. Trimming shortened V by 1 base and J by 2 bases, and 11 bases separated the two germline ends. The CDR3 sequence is CASSLEGETTNEKLFF. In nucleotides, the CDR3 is TGTGCCAGCAGCTTAGAGGGGGAGACCACTAATGAAAAACTGTTTTTT.

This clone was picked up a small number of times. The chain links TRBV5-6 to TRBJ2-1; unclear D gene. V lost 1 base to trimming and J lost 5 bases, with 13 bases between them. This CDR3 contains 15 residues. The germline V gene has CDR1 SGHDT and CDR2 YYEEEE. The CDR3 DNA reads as TGTGCCAGCAGCTTGTTTCCGAGAAGCGACAATGAGCAGTTCTTC. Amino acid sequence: CASSLFPRSDNEQFF.

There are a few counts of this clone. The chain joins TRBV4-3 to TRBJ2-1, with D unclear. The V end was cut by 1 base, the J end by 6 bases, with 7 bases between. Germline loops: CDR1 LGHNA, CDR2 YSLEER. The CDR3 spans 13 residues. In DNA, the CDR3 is TGCGCCAGCAGCCAAGGCCCGGGCAATGAGCAGTTCTTC. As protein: CASSQGPGNEQFF.

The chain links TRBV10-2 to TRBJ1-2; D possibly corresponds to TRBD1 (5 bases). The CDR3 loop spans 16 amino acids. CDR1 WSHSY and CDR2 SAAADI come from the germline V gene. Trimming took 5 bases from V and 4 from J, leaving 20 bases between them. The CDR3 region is CASSRGAKAGFYGYTF. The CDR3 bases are TGCGCCAGCAGTCGCGGGGCCAAGGCAGGATTCTATGGCTACACCTTC.

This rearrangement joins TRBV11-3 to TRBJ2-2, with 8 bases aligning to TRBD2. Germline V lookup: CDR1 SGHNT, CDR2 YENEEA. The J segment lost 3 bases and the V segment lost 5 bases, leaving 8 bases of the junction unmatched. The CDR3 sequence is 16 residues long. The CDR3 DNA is TGTGCCAGCAGCCCCCCACGGGGGGGCGACACCGGGGAGCTGTTTTTT. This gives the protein CASSPPRGGDTGELFF.

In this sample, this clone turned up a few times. The CDR3 DNA is TGTGCCTGGACCACCCTTTCAGGCATTAATTCACCCCTCCACTTT. Translation: CAWTTLSGINSPLHF. The gene calls are TRBV30 and TRBJ1-6; D gene uncertain. This CDR3 is 15 amino acids long. The germline V gene encodes CDR1 GTSNPN and CDR2 SVGIG (reference sequence). With 4 bases removed from V and 6 bases from J, the gap between germline ends came to 16 bases. Combining the CDR3 with reference TRBV30 and TRBJ1-6 gives the whole variable domain SQTIHQWPATLVQPVGSPLSLECTVEGTSNPNLYWYRQAAGRGLQLLFYSVGIGQISSEVPQNLSASRPQDRQFILSSKKLLLSDSGFYLCAWTTLSGINSPLHFGNGTRLTVT.